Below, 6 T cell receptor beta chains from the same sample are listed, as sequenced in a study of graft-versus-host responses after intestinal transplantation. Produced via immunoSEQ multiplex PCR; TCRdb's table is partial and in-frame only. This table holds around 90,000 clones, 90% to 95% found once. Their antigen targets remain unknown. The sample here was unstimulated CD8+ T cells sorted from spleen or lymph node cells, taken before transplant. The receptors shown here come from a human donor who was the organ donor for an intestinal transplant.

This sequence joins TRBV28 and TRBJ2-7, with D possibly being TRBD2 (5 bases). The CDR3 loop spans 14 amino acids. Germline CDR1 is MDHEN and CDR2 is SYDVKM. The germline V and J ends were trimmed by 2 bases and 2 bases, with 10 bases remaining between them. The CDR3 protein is CASSLKWETYEQYF. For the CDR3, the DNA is TGTGCCAGCAGTTTAAAGTGGGAGACCTACGAGCAGTACTTC.

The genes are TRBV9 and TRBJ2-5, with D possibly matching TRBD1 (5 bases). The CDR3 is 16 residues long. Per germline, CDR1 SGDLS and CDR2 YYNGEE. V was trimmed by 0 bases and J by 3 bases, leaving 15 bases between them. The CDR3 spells CASSVEPGSFEETQYF. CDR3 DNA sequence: TGTGCCAGCAGCGTAGAACCAGGGTCATTCGAAGAGACCCAGTACTTC.

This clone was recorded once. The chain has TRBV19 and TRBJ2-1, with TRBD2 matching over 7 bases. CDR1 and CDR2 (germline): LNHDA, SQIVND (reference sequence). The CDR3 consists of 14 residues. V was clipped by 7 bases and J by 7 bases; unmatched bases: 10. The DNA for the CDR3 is TGTGCCAGTACTCGGCAGGTTAGCGGGAATGAGCAGTTCTTC. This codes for CASTRQVSGNEQFF. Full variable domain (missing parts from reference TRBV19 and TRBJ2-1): DGGITQSPKYLFRKEGQNVTLSCEQNLNHDAMYWYRQDPGQGLRLIYYSQIVNDFQKGDIAEGYSVSREKKESFPLTVTSAQKNPTAFYLCASTRQVSGNEQFFGPGTRLTVL.

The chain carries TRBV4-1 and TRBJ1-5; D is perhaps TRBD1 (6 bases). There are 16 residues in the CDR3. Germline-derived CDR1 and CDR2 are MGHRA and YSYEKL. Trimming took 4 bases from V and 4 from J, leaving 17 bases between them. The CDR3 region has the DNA TGCGCCAGCAGCCTCTACACAGGGCATGGTAATCAGCCCCAGCATTTT. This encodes CASSLYTGHGNQPQHF.

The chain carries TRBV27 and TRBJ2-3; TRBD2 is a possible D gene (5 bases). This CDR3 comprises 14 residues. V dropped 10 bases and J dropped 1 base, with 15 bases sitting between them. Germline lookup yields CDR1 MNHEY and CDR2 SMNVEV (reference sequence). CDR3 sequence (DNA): TGTGCCACTGAGAGTGGAGCGGGCACAGATACGCAGTATTTT. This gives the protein CATESGAGTDTQYF.

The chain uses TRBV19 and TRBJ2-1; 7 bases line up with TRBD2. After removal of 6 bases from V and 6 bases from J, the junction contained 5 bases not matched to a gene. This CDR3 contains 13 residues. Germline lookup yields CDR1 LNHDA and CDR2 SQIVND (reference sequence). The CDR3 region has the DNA TGTGCCAGTAGGCCTAGCGGAACCAATGAGCAGTTCTTC. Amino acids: CASRPSGTNEQFF.